This T cell receptor beta chain is from a study of T cell responses to AZD1222 COVID-19 vaccine (dated by TCRdb to 2020 to 2022). The study in broad terms: TCR sequencing was performed for roughly 240 trial participants, of whom around 200 were given two doses of AZD1222 and 26 were given two doses of MenACWY control vaccine. Trial participants were enrolled by age into subgroups of 18-55, 56-69 and 70-plus years, and about 150, 27 and 61 TCR-sequenced participants, respectively, were included in these subgroups. Results and caveats for the whole study, not just this receptor: Because no day 14 peak-response samples were available, the repertoires could be characterized only after the peak T cell response. After two AZD1222 doses, both the breadth and the depth of spike-specific TCRs were significantly higher than at day 0 and than in MenACWY recipients. Participants were mostly white British and included more females than males, and it was suggested by the authors that clonal diversity may have been underestimated. The whole spike protein was spanned by vaccine-associated CD4 TCRs, and dominant responses were seen in regions 160-218 and 743-854. Conclusions about previously exposed vaccinees are limited because only six or seven AZD1222 recipients were SARS-CoV-2 seropositive at baseline. In the small 56-69-year group, the increase in depth fell short of significance, most likely because of low power. Epitopes outside the regions mutated in the B.1.351 and B.1.1.7 variants were reportedly recognized by nearly half of the unique spike-specific TCRs.

Taken from the germline V gene, the CDR1 and CDR2 loops are SNHLY and FYNNEI. Trimming at the junction amounts to 3 bases on V and 6 bases on J, and the germline ends lie 12 bases apart. From cysteine to phenylalanine, the CDR3 is 14 amino acids long. Just CDR3 DNA is preserved here, 42 bases in frame from base 1. The CDR3 regions of human TCRbeta chains were subjected to immunosequencing. Concerning the study's data processing: TCRs in the repertoires were compared against a reference library of SARS-CoV-2-specific TCRs that had been generated with the MIRA antigen-specificity platform. Breadth was defined as the fraction of unique TCRs that were SARS-CoV-2-associated. Depth was defined as the fraction of total T cells that were SARS-CoV-2-associated. Using the MIRA data, each spike-specific TCR was mapped to the spike region that the TCR reacts to and placed in a CD4 or CD8 class. Log10-transformed breadth and depth values were compared by one-way ANOVA with Sidak's multiple comparisons tests. Entries here come from immuneACCESS through TCRdb and include only in-frame sequences with V and J called. Some clones fail to appear in such tables; in the studies checked, an unresolved V gene covers under half of the shortfall, and the cause of the remainder is unknown. V and J calls and clone size are given by that table; D and trimming were obtained from the DNA. A total of 150,000 or so clones appear in this sample, 80% to 90% of them only once. The ten largest make up 5.5% to 8.5% of the sample.

This clone was recorded once. What antigen it recognizes has not been identified. One base away there is no much larger clone; base qualities are not given. Reading the label with the study, this specimen's time point is: sample from adult after SARS-CoV-2 infection, after symptom onset. A couple of convalescent COVID-19 patients, sampled after symptom onset from adults with prior SARS-CoV-2 infection, were also TCR-sequenced for comparison. The receptor chain draws on TRBV2 and TRBJ1-5; 5 matching bases give a weak D call of TRBD1. This TCR was sampled from an adult who had recovered from COVID-19. The specimen was peripheral blood, collected after recovery from COVID-19. CDR3 region: CASSEGRVSQPQHF. The sequenced DNA: TGTGCCAGCAGTGAGGGGCGTGTGTCTCAGCCCCAGCATTTT. Outside the CDR3, residues come from the reference TRBV2 and TRBJ1-5 proteins, so the full variable domain is: EPEVTQTPSHQVTQMGQEVILRCVPISNHLYFYWYRQILGQKVEFLVSFYNNEISEKSEIFDDQFSVERPDGSNFTLKIRSTKLEDSAMYFCASSEGRVSQPQHFGDGTRLSIL.